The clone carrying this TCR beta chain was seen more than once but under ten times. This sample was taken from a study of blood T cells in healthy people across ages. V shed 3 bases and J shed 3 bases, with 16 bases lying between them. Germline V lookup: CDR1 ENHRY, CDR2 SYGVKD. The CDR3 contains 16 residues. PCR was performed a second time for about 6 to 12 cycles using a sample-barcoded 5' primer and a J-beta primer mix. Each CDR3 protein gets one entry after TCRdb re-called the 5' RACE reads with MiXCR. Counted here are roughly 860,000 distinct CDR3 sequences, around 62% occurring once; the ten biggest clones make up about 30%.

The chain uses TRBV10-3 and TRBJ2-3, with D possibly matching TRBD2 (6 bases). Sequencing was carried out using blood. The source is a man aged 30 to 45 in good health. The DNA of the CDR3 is TGTGCCATCAGTGACCGCCCCCGAGGAGGGACAGATACGCAGTATTTT. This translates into CAISDRPRGGTDTQYF.